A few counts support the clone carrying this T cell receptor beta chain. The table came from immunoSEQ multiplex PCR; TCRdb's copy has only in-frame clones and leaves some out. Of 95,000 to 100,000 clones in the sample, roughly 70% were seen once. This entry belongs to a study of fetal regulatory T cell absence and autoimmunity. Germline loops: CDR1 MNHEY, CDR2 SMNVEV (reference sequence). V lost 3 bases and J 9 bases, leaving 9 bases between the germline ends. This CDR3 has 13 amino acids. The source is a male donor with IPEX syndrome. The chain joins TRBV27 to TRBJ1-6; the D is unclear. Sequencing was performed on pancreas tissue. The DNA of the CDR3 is TGTGCCAGCAGTTTTGGGGATCGTTCACCCCTCCACTTT. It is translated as CASSFGDRSPLHF.